Listed below are T cell receptor beta chains from one sample, sequenced in a study of T cells in Graves' hyperthyroidism and ophthalmopathy. TCRdb reprocessed the multiplex PCR reads with MiXCR, giving one entry per CDR3 protein. The sample contains 650,000 to 850,000 distinct CDR3 sequences, around 20% of which appear only once. The sequenced sample consisted of blood. The receptors stem from a woman aged 45-65 years with Graves' hyperthyroidism that later progressed to Graves' ophthalmopathy. The CDR3 runs from the conserved cysteine through the conserved F or W. The order of the fields is V gene, J gene, clone size, D gene, CDR3 protein, CDR3 DNA. The D gene is left open where the match is weak. Only some rows state a clone size, as once, few, many or a class for expanded clones.

v_gene: TRBV3-1; j_gene: TRBJ1-2; abundance: many; d_gene: NA; CDR3aa: CASSQAAEEYYGYTF; CDR3nt: TGTGCCAGCAGCCAAGCGGCAGAGGAATACTATGGCTACACCTTC
v_gene: TRBV12-3/TRBV12-4; j_gene: TRBJ1-1; abundance: many; d_gene: TRBD1; CDR3aa: CASSIRQGYTEAFF; CDR3nt: TGTGCCAGCAGCATACGACAGGGCTACACTGAAGCTTTCTTT
v_gene: TRBV24-1; j_gene: TRBJ2-5; abundance: many; d_gene: NA; CDR3aa: CATSDAVQETQYF; CDR3nt: TGTGCCACCAGTGATGCGGTTCAAGAGACCCAGTACTTC
v_gene: TRBV18; j_gene: TRBJ2-1; abundance: NA; d_gene: TRBD2; CDR3aa: CASSPPHGGAANEQFF; CDR3nt: TGTGCCAGCTCACCACCCCACGGGGGGGCCGCAAATGAGCAGTTCTTC
v_gene: TRBV19; j_gene: TRBJ2-7; abundance: few; d_gene: NA; CDR3aa: CASSGGALDEQYF; CDR3nt: TGTGCCAGTAGTGGAGGGGCCCTGGACGAGCAGTACTTC
v_gene: TRBV6-1; j_gene: TRBJ2-1; abundance: NA; d_gene: TRBD2; CDR3aa: CASSESTSGGLDEQFF; CDR3nt: TGTGCCAGCAGTGAAAGTACGTCGGGGGGGTTGGATGAGCAGTTCTTC
v_gene: TRBV29-1; j_gene: TRBJ2-7; abundance: NA; d_gene: TRBD2; CDR3aa: CSVEDNGEGSYEQYF; CDR3nt: TGCAGCGTTGAAGATAACGGGGAGGGGAGCTACGAGCAGTACTTC
v_gene: TRBV28; j_gene: TRBJ1-1; abundance: NA; d_gene: NA; CDR3aa: CASKPLDRMNTEAFF; CDR3nt: TGTGCCAGCAAACCCCTCGACAGGATGAACACTGAAGCTTTCTTT
v_gene: TRBV12-3/TRBV12-4; j_gene: TRBJ2-3; abundance: few; d_gene: TRBD2; CDR3aa: CASSFNSGGSTDTQYF; CDR3nt: TGTGCCAGCAGTTTTAATAGCGGGGGAAGTACAGATACGCAGTATTTT
v_gene: TRBV6-1; j_gene: TRBJ2-7; abundance: NA; d_gene: NA; CDR3aa: CASSEMSAGGNYEQYF; CDR3nt: TGTGCCAGCAGTGAAATGTCGGCAGGCGGAAACTACGAGCAGTACTTC
v_gene: TRBV20-1; j_gene: TRBJ2-5; abundance: many; d_gene: NA; CDR3aa: CSASPAGEGVLTQYF; CDR3nt: TGCAGTGCTAGTCCGGCTGGGGAGGGGGTATTAACCCAGTACTTC
v_gene: TRBV2; j_gene: TRBJ1-1; abundance: many; d_gene: NA; CDR3aa: CASSVEGSRTEAFF; CDR3nt: TGTGCCAGCAGTGTGGAAGGGTCTCGGACTGAAGCTTTCTTT
v_gene: TRBV11-2; j_gene: TRBJ2-3; abundance: few; d_gene: TRBD2; CDR3aa: CASRPSGGATDTQYF; CDR3nt: TGTGCCAGCAGGCCTAGCGGGGGGGCTACAGATACGCAGTATTTT
v_gene: TRBV7-2; j_gene: TRBJ2-7; abundance: many; d_gene: NA; CDR3aa: CASSYTGVYEQYF; CDR3nt: TGTGCCAGCAGCTATACGGGGGTCTACGAGCAGTACTTC
v_gene: TRBV20-1; j_gene: TRBJ1-5; abundance: NA; d_gene: NA; CDR3aa: CSARDPRAGQDNQPQHF; CDR3nt: TGCAGTGCTAGAGATCCGAGAGCGGGGCAGGACAATCAGCCCCAGCATTTT
v_gene: TRBV6-1; j_gene: TRBJ1-5; abundance: many; d_gene: NA; CDR3aa: CASSEADNQPQHF; CDR3nt: TGTGCCAGCAGTGAAGCGGACAATCAGCCCCAGCATTTT
v_gene: TRBV30; j_gene: TRBJ1-2; abundance: NA; d_gene: NA; CDR3aa: CAWSAGLMWDYGYTF; CDR3nt: TGTGCCTGGAGCGCGGGATTAATGTGGGACTATGGCTACACCTTC
v_gene: TRBV19; j_gene: TRBJ1-1; abundance: many; d_gene: NA; CDR3aa: CASSEGANTEAFF; CDR3nt: TGTGCCAGTAGCGAAGGGGCGAACACTGAAGCTTTCTTT
v_gene: TRBV2; j_gene: TRBJ2-1; abundance: many; d_gene: NA; CDR3aa: CASSRDRTRGVGEQFF; CDR3nt: TGTGCCAGCAGCAGGGATAGGACCCGGGGTGTTGGTGAGCAGTTCTTC
v_gene: TRBV20-1; j_gene: TRBJ2-5; abundance: few; d_gene: TRBD1; CDR3aa: CSAGTGDQYF; CDR3nt: TGCAGTGCTGGGACAGGGGACCAGTACTTC
v_gene: TRBV6-2/TRBV6-3; j_gene: TRBJ1-2; abundance: NA; d_gene: NA; CDR3aa: CATHADYGYTF; CDR3nt: TGTGCCACCCACGCTGACTATGGCTACACCTTC
v_gene: TRBV7-6; j_gene: TRBJ2-5; abundance: NA; d_gene: NA; CDR3aa: CASSLGQGKGETQYF; CDR3nt: TGTGCCAGCAGCTTGGGGCAGGGAAAGGGGGAGACCCAGTACTTC
v_gene: TRBV7-8; j_gene: TRBJ1-1; abundance: NA; d_gene: NA; CDR3aa: CASSLDRRAEAFF; CDR3nt: TGTGCCAGCAGCTTAGATCGCAGGGCTGAAGCTTTCTTT
v_gene: TRBV4-1; j_gene: TRBJ2-3; abundance: NA; d_gene: NA; CDR3aa: CASSQDFYGPDTQYF; CDR3nt: TGCGCCAGCAGCCAAGATTTCTACGGGCCAGATACGCAGTATTTT
v_gene: TRBV20-1; j_gene: TRBJ1-1; abundance: many; d_gene: NA; CDR3aa: CSAGGRRLNTEAFF; CDR3nt: TGCAGTGCCGGGGGGCGCAGATTGAACACTGAAGCTTTCTTT
v_gene: TRBV10-3; j_gene: TRBJ2-3; abundance: few; d_gene: NA; CDR3aa: CAISEELRGPSTDTQYF; CDR3nt: TGTGCCATCAGTGAGGAGCTCAGGGGACCTAGCACAGATACGCAGTATTTT
v_gene: TRBV4-1; j_gene: TRBJ1-1; abundance: NA; d_gene: NA; CDR3aa: CASSENTGNTEAFF; CDR3nt: TGCGCCAGCAGCGAAAATACAGGGAACACTGAAGCTTTCTTT
v_gene: TRBV12-3/TRBV12-4; j_gene: TRBJ2-4; abundance: many; d_gene: NA; CDR3aa: CASSLGQLAKNIQYF; CDR3nt: TGTGCCAGCAGTTTAGGGCAACTAGCCAAAAACATTCAGTACTTC
v_gene: TRBV5-6; j_gene: TRBJ2-2; abundance: NA; d_gene: TRBD1; CDR3aa: CASSLRIAPLPSGQGAVGELFF; CDR3nt: TGTGCCAGCAGCTTGCGAATTGCACCCCTCCCTTCGGGACAGGGTGCGGTCGGGGAGCTGTTTTTT
v_gene: TRBV4-2; j_gene: TRBJ1-6; abundance: few; d_gene: TRBD1; CDR3aa: CASSQVAGTANSPLHF; CDR3nt: TGTGCCAGCAGCCAAGTGGCCGGGACAGCAAATTCACCCCTCCACTTT
v_gene: TRBV5-6; j_gene: TRBJ1-2; abundance: many; d_gene: NA; CDR3aa: CASSAGRTYGYTF; CDR3nt: TGTGCCAGCAGCGCGGGACGGACCTATGGCTACACCTTC
v_gene: TRBV19; j_gene: TRBJ1-5; abundance: NA; d_gene: NA; CDR3aa: CASSIFGGRGNQPQHF; CDR3nt: TGTGCCAGTAGCATTTTTGGGGGGCGAGGCAATCAGCCCCAGCATTTT
v_gene: TRBV20-1; j_gene: TRBJ2-5; abundance: few; d_gene: NA; CDR3aa: CSARDSVSGDGTQYF; CDR3nt: TGCAGTGCTAGAGATAGTGTGTCCGGGGATGGCACCCAGTACTTC
v_gene: TRBV7-2; j_gene: TRBJ1-1; abundance: NA; d_gene: NA; CDR3aa: CASSLASREAFF; CDR3nt: TGTGCCAGCAGCTTAGCCAGCCGTGAAGCTTTCTTT
v_gene: TRBV12-3/TRBV12-4; j_gene: TRBJ1-2; abundance: many; d_gene: NA; CDR3aa: CASSLRVNGYTF; CDR3nt: TGTGCCAGCAGTTTAAGGGTCAATGGCTACACCTTC
v_gene: TRBV9; j_gene: TRBJ1-1; abundance: NA; d_gene: TRBD1; CDR3aa: CASSAGQSNTEAFF; CDR3nt: TGTGCCAGCAGCGCGGGACAGAGTAACACTGAAGCTTTCTTT
v_gene: TRBV9; j_gene: TRBJ2-1; abundance: NA; d_gene: TRBD2; CDR3aa: CASSARTSGGDEQFF; CDR3nt: TGTGCCAGCAGCGCACGGACTAGCGGGGGGGATGAGCAGTTCTTC
v_gene: TRBV18; j_gene: TRBJ2-3; abundance: NA; d_gene: NA; CDR3aa: CASSPLAGSAGTDTQYF; CDR3nt: TGTGCCAGCTCACCACTCGCCGGGTCCGCAGGCACAGATACGCAGTATTTT
v_gene: TRBV20-1; j_gene: TRBJ1-6; abundance: NA; d_gene: TRBD1; CDR3aa: CSARDGQGDPYNSPLHF; CDR3nt: TGCAGTGCTAGAGATGGACAGGGGGATCCCTATAATTCACCCCTCCACTTT
v_gene: TRBV6-1; j_gene: TRBJ2-5; abundance: many; d_gene: NA; CDR3aa: CASSSTHAATQRGTQYF; CDR3nt: TGTGCCAGCAGTTCCACACACGCGGCCACGCAGCGTGGGACCCAGTACTTC
v_gene: TRBV6-1; j_gene: TRBJ2-7; abundance: NA; d_gene: NA; CDR3aa: CASSEDPDGPGFIGWQYF; CDR3nt: TGTGCCAGCAGTGAAGATCCCGACGGGCCGGGATTTATAGGGTGGCAGTACTTC
v_gene: TRBV12-3/TRBV12-4; j_gene: TRBJ2-3; abundance: many; d_gene: TRBD2; CDR3aa: CASSFGLAGNADTQYF; CDR3nt: TGTGCCAGCAGTTTTGGACTAGCGGGGAACGCAGATACGCAGTATTTT
v_gene: TRBV7-9; j_gene: TRBJ2-3; abundance: NA; d_gene: NA; CDR3aa: CASSLVGKRTDTQYF; CDR3nt: TGTGCCAGCAGCTTAGTTGGGAAACGAACAGATACGCAGTATTTT
v_gene: TRBV28; j_gene: TRBJ2-3; abundance: NA; d_gene: NA; CDR3aa: CASSLGTPTTDTQYF; CDR3nt: TGTGCCAGCAGTTTAGGGACACCGACAACAGATACGCAGTATTTT
v_gene: TRBV5-1; j_gene: TRBJ1-3; abundance: NA; d_gene: TRBD1; CDR3aa: CASSVGQVFGNTIYF; CDR3nt: TGCGCCAGCAGCGTGGGACAGGTGTTTGGAAACACCATATATTTT
v_gene: TRBV3-1; j_gene: TRBJ1-1; abundance: NA; d_gene: NA; CDR3aa: CASSTAGTEAFF; CDR3nt: TGTGCCAGCAGCACTGCAGGGACTGAAGCTTTCTTT
v_gene: TRBV6-1; j_gene: TRBJ2-7; abundance: few; d_gene: NA; CDR3aa: CASSYVAGTAPYEQYF; CDR3nt: TGTGCCAGCAGTTATGTTGCGGGTACCGCTCCTTACGAGCAGTACTTC
v_gene: TRBV6-1; j_gene: TRBJ2-3; abundance: many; d_gene: TRBD2; CDR3aa: CASSKTSGGAANTQYF; CDR3nt: TGTGCCAGCAGCAAGACTAGCGGGGGGGCCGCGAATACGCAGTATTTT
v_gene: TRBV5-1; j_gene: TRBJ1-1; abundance: many; d_gene: NA; CDR3aa: CASSLAPAVGTEAFF; CDR3nt: TGCGCCAGCAGCTTGGCCCCGGCGGTAGGCACTGAAGCTTTCTTT
v_gene: TRBV20-1; j_gene: TRBJ2-7; abundance: many; d_gene: NA; CDR3aa: CSARRGVAYEQYF; CDR3nt: TGCAGTGCTAGAAGGGGGGTAGCCTACGAGCAGTACTTC